This T cell receptor beta chain was recovered during a study of control samples from healthy donors and cancer patients. The CDR3 covers 15 residues. V was pared by 5 bases and J by 0 bases, with 3 bases of the junction left unmatched. Germline CDR1 is SGHTA and CDR2 is FQGNSA. Clones were sequenced by immunoSEQ multiplex PCR, and TCRdb holds only the in-frame ones, with some missing. The repertoire holds roughly 49,000 clones, with roughly nine tenths as singletons. The clonotype comes from a man under 40 with colorectal cancer. Sequencing used PBMCs. This sequence joins TRBV7-2 and TRBJ1-3; TRBD1 agrees at 8 bases. Here the CDR3 DNA reads TGTGCCAGCAGCGCCACAGGGGGCTCTGGAAACACCATATATTTT. It translates to CASSATGGSGNTIYF.